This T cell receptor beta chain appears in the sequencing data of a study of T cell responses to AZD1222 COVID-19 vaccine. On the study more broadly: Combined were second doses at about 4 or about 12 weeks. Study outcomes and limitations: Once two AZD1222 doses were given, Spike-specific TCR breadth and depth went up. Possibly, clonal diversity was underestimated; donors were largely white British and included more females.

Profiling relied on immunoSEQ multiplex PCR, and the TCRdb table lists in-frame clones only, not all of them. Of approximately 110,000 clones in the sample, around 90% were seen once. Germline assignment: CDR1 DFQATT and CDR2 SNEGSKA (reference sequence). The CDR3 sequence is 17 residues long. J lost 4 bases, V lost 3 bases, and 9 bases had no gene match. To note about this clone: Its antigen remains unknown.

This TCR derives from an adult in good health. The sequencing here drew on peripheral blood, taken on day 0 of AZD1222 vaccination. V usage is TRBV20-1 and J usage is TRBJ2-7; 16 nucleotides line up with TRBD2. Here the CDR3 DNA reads TGCAGTGCTAGTGGGACTAGCGGGGGGGTACTATCATACGAGCAGTACTTC. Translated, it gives CSASGTSGGVLSYEQYF.